The TCR beta chain described here comes from a study of PD-L1 blockade in urothelial cancer. On the study more broadly: Blood analysis took place 3 weeks (second dose) and 6 weeks after treatment start. Blood samples had a median of roughly 140,000 T cells, 83,000 or so unique TCRs, and clonality 0.07 to 0.08.

Generated by immunoSEQ multiplex PCR, the TCRdb table keeps only in-frame clones and is missing some. The table lists approximately 100,000 clones, more than 80% of them singletons. This CDR3 has 13 amino acids. With V trimmed by 10 bases and J by 7 bases, 9 bases remained unmatched. CDR1 and CDR2 from the germline V gene are MNHEY and SMNVEV (reference sequence). Time point defined: pretreatment peripheral blood. Patients had urothelial carcinoma that was locally advanced or metastatic. Specimen: PBMCs, collected around atezolizumab (anti-PD-L1) treatment. The chain links TRBV27 to TRBJ2-1; 8 bases fit TRBD2. The sequence derives from an elderly woman with urothelial cancer. The CDR3: CATLASGSNEQFF. CDR3 coding DNA: TGTGCCACTCTAGCCAGCGGGAGTAATGAGCAGTTCTTC.